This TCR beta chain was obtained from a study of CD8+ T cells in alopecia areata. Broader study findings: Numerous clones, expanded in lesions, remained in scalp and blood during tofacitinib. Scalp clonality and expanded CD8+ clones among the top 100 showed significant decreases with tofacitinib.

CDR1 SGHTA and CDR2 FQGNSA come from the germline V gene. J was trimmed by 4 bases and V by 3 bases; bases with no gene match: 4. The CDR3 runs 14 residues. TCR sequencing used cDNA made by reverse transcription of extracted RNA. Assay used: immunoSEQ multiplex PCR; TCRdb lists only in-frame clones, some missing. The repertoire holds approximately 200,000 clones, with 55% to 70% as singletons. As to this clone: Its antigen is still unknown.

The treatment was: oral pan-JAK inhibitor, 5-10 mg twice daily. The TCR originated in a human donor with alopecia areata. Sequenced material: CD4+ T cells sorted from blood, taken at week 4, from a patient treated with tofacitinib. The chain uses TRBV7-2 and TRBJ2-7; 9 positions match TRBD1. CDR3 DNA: TGTGCCAGCAGCTTGACAGGGGGAACGTACGAGCAGTACTTC. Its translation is CASSLTGGTYEQYF.